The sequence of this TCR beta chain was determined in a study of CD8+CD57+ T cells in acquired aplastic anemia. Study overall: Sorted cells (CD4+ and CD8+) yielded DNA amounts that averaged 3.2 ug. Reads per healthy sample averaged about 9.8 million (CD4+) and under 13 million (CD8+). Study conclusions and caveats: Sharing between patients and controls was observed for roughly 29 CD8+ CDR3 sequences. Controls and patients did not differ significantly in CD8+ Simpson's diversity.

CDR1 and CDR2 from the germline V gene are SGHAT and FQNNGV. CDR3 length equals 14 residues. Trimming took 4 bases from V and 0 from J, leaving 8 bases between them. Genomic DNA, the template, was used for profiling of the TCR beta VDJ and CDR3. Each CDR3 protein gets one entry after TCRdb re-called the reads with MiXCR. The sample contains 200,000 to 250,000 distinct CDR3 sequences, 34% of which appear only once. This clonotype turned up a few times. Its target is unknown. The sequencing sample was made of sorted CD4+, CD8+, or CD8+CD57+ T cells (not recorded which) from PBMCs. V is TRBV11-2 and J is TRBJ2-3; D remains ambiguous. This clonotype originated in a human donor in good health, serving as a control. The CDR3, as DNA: TGTGCCAGCAGCTCAGAATCTAGCACAGATACGCAGTATTTT. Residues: CASSSESSTDTQYF.